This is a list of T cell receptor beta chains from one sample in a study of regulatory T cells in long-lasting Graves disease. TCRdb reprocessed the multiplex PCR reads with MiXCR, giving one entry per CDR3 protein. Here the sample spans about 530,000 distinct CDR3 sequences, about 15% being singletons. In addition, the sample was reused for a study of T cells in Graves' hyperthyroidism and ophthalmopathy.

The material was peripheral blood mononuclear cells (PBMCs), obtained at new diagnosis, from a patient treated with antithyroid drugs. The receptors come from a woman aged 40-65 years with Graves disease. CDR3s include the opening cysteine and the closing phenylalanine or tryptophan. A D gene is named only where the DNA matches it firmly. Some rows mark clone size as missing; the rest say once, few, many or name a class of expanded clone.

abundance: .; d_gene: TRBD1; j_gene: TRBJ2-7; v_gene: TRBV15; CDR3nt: TGTGCCACCAGCAGAGCTTGGACAGGCGCCCCCTACGAGCAGTACTTC; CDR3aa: CATSRAWTGAPYEQYF
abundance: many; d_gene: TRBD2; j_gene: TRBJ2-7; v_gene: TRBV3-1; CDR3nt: TGTGCCAGCAGCCAAGAAAGCGGGGACGAGCAGTACTTC; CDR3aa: CASSQESGDEQYF
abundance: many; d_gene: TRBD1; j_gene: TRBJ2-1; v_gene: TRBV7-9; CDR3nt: TGTGCCAGCAGCTTACTGGTCGTCCGACAGGGGCCCTACAATGAGCAGTTCTTC; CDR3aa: CASSLLVVRQGPYNEQFF
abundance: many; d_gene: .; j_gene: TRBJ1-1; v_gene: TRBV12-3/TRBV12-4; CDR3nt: TGTGCCAGCAGTTTCAACAGGGCGAGGGACACTGAAGCTTTCTTT; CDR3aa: CASSFNRARDTEAFF
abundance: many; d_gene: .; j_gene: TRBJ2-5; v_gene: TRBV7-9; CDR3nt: TGTGCCAGCAGCTTAGGGGAAGAGACCCAGTACTTC; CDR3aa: CASSLGEETQYF
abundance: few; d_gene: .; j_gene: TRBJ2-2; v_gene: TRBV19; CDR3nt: TGTGCCAGTAGTATTAATGGCGGGGAGCTGTTTTTT; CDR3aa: CASSINGGELFF
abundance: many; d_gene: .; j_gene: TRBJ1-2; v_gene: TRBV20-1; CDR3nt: TGCAGTGCTAGAGATGGCACGTCCTATGGCTACACCTTC; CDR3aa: CSARDGTSYGYTF
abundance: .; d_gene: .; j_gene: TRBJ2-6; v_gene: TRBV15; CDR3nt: TGTGCCACCAGCAGAGTTCTAGGTTCAGGGACTGGGGCCAACGTCCTGACTTTC; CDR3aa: CATSRVLGSGTGANVLTF
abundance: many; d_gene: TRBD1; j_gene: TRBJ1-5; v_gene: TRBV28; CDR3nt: TGTGCCAGCAGCCCAGGTACCGGGACAGGGGGCGGGTATCAGCCCCAGCATTTT; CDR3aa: CASSPGTGTGGGYQPQHF
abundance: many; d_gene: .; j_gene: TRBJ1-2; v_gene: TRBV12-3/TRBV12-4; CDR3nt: TGTGCCAGCAGCGGGGCGGGAGCCAACTATGGCTACACCTTC; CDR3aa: CASSGAGANYGYTF
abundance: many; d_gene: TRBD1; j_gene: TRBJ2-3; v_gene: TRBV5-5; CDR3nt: TGTGCCAGCAGCTTCCCAGGGGGTGTGGATACGCAGTATTTT; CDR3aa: CASSFPGGVDTQYF
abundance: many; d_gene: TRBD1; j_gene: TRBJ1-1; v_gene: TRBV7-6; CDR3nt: TGTGCCAGCAGCGGATCGGGACAGATGAACACTGAAGCTTTCTTT; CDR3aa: CASSGSGQMNTEAFF
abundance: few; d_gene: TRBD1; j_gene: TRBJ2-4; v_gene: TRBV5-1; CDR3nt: TGCGCCAGCAGCTTGTGGGGGACAGGGGATCCGGCCAAAAACACTCAGTACTTC; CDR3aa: CASSLWGTGDPAKNTQYF
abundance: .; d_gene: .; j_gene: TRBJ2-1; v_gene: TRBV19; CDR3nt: TGTGCCAGTAGTATGATAGCCGGCAGCTCCTACAATGAGCAGTTCTTC; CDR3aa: CASSMIAGSSYNEQFF
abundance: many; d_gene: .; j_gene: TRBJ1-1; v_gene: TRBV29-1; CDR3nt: TGCAGCGTTGACAGGGTGACTGAAGCTTTCTTT; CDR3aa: CSVDRVTEAFF
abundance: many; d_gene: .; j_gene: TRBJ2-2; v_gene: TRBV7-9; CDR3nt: TGTGCCAGCAGCTGGATGGACAGCACCGGGGAGCTGTTTTTT; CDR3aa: CASSWMDSTGELFF
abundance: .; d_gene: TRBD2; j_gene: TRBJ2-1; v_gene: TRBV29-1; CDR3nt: TGCAGCGTTGAGTCAGGGAGGGATGAGCAGTTCTTC; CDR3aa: CSVESGRDEQFF
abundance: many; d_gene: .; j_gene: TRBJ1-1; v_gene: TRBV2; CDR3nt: TGTGCCAGCTGGGCAGGGACGAACACTGAAGCTTTCTTT; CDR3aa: CASWAGTNTEAFF
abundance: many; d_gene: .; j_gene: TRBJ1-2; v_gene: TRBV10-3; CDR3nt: TGTGCCATCAGTGAGATGGGGAACCATGGCTACACCTTC; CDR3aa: CAISEMGNHGYTF
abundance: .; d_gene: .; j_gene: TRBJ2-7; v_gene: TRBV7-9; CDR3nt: TGTGCCAGCAGCTTATCTCGGTTCTCCGCTGACGAGCAGTACTTC; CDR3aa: CASSLSRFSADEQYF
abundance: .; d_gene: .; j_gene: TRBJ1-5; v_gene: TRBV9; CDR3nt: TGTGCCAGCAGGTGGGAGGGGAAGGGTAATCAGCCCCAGCATTTT; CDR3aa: CASRWEGKGNQPQHF
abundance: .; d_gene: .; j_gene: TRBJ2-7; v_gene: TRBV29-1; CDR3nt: TGCAGCGTTAAAGAGACAGATACCTACGAGCAGTACTTC; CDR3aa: CSVKETDTYEQYF
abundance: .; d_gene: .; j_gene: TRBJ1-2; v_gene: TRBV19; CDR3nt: TGTGCCAGTAGTATACCCGGGGAGGCGGGTTATGGCTACACCTTC; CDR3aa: CASSIPGEAGYGYTF
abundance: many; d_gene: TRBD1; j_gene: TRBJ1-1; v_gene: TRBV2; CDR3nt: TGTGCCAGCAACCAGGGGGGATTGAACACTGAAGCTTTCTTT; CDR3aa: CASNQGGLNTEAFF
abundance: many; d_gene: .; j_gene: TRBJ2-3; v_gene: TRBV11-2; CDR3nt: TGTGCCAGCAGATTTACAGGCACAGATACGCAGTATTTT; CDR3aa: CASRFTGTDTQYF
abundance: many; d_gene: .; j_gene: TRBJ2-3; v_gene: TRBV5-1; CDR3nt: TGCGCCAGCAGCTTTCCGGACCACACAGATACGCAGTATTTT; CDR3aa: CASSFPDHTDTQYF
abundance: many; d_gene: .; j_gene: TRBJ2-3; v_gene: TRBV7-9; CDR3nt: TGTGCCAGCAGCTTAGGACCGGACGGCACAGATACGCAGTATTTT; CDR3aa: CASSLGPDGTDTQYF
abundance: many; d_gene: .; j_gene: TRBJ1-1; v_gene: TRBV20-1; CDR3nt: TGCAGTGCCTTGGACAGTTTGAACACTGAAGCTTTCTTT; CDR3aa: CSALDSLNTEAFF
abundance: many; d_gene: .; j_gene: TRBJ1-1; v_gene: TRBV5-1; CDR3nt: TGCGCCAGCAGCCCGGTAGGGGAGAACACTGAAGCTTTCTTT; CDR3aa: CASSPVGENTEAFF
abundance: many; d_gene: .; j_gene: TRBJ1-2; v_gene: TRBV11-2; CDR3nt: TGTGCCAGCAGCTCTCGACAGGTTTATGGCTACACCTTC; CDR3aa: CASSSRQVYGYTF
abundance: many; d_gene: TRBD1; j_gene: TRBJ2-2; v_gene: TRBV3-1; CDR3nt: TGTGCCAGCAGCCAAGTTAACCCGGACAGGCGCACCGGGGAGCTGTTTTTT; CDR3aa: CASSQVNPDRRTGELFF
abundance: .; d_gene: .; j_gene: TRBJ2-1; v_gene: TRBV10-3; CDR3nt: TGTGCCATCAGTGAGACCACAGACAATGAGCAGTTCTTC; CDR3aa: CAISETTDNEQFF
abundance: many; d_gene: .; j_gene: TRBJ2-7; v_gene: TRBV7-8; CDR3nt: TGTGCCAGCAGCACATCGATCGGGGAGAGCTACGAGCAGTACTTC; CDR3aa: CASSTSIGESYEQYF
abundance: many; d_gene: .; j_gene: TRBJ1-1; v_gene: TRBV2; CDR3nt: TGTGCCAGCAGAATCAACCCGGGACTAAAAGCTTTCTTT; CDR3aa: CASRINPGLKAFF
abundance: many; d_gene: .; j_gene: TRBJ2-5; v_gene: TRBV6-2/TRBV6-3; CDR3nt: TGTGCCAGCAGCAATTCGGGGGGCCCCCAAGAGACCCAGTACTTC; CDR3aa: CASSNSGGPQETQYF
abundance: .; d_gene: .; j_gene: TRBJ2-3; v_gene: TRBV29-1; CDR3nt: TGCAGCGTGGGGGGCAGCCCCAAGTCGGATACGCAGTATTTT; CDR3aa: CSVGGSPKSDTQYF
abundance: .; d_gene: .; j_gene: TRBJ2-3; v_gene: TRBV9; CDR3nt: TGTGCCAGCAGCCCCCGGTCAATGGCAGATACGCAGTATTTT; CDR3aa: CASSPRSMADTQYF
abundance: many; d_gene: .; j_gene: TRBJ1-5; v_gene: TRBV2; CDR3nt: TGTGCCAGCAACGACGAGGATCAGCCCCAGCATTTT; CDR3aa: CASNDEDQPQHF
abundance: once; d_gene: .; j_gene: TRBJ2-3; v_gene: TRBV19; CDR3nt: TGTGCCAGTAGTAACCCCCCCCCCATTCACAGCCCCACTAGCACAGATACGCAGTATTTT; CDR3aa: CASSNPPPIHSPTSTDTQYF
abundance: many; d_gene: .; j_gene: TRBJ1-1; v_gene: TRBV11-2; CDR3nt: TGTGCCAGCAGCTTAGGTACGCTGGGGGTAACGACTGAAGCTTTCTTT; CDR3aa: CASSLGTLGVTTEAFF
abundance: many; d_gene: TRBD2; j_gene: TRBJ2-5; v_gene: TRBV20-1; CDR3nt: TGCAGTGCTAGGGGGAGCGGGGGGGAGACCCAGTACTTC; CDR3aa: CSARGSGGETQYF
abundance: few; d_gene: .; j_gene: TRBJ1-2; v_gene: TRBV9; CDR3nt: TGTGCCAGCAGCGTAGCGCTGGGGGTGAGCTATGGCTACACCTTC; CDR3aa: CASSVALGVSYGYTF
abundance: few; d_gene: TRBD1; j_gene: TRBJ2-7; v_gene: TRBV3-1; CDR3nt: TGTGCCAGCAGCCCAGATCCGGGACAGGGGCGGGAGCAGTACTTC; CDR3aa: CASSPDPGQGREQYF
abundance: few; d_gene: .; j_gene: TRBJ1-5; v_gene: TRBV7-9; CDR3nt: TGTGCCAGCAGCGCGAGCAACAATCAGCCCCAGCATTTT; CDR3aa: CASSASNNQPQHF
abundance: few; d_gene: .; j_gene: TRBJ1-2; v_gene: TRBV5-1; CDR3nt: TGCGCCAGCAGTTTGGACAGTCAACCCCCTGGGACCTTC; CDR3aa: CASSLDSQPPGTF
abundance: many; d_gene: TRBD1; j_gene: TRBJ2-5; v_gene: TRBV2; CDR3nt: TGTGCCAGCAACCGGGACAGGGGAGGGGAGACCCAGTACTTC; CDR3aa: CASNRDRGGETQYF
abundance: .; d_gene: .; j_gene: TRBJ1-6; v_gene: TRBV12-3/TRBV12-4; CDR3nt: TGTGCCAGCAGTTCCCAACAGGAGCACTATAATTCACCCCTCCACTTT; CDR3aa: CASSSQQEHYNSPLHF
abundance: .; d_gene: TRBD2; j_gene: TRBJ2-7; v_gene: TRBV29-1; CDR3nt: TGCAGCGTCTCCTTAGCGGGGGCTGCGCTCGAGCAGTACTTC; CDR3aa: CSVSLAGAALEQYF
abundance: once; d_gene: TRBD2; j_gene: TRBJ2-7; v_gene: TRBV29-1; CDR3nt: TGCAGCGTTAGACGAGCGGGGGACGAGCAGTACTTC; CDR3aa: CSVRRAGDEQYF
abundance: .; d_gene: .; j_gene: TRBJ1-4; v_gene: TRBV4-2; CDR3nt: TGTGCCAGCAGCCAAGACGGAACAGTGCTTAATGAAAAACTGTTTTTT; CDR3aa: CASSQDGTVLNEKLFF
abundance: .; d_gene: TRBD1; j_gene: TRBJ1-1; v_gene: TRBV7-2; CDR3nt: TGTGCCAGCAGCTTCTTAGGGACAGGGGTGTCTAGGACTGAAGCTTTCTTT; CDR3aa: CASSFLGTGVSRTEAFF
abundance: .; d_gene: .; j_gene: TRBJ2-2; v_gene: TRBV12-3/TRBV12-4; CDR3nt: TGTGCCAGCACCTCGGGAACCACCGGGGAGCTGTTTTTT; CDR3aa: CASTSGTTGELFF
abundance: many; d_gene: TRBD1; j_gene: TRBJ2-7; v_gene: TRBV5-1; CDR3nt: TGCGCCAGCAGCTTTCAGACAGGGACGTCACACGAGCAGTACTTC; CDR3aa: CASSFQTGTSHEQYF
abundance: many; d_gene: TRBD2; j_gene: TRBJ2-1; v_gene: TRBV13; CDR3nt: TGTGCCAGCAGCCAACAGACTAGCGGGGATGGGGCCTACAATGAGCAGTTCTTC; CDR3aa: CASSQQTSGDGAYNEQFF
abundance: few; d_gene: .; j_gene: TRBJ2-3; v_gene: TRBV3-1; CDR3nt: TGTGCCAGCAGCCCCCAAGGGGGACCGGGAAATACGCAGTATTTT; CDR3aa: CASSPQGGPGNTQYF